This entry concerns a single T cell receptor beta chain. One end of the junction is discordant with germline, which a read error may explain. Joint extraction of RNA and DNA used roughly 20-32 mg of bulk tissue that was unsorted. Starting from 400 to 500 ng of total RNA, TCR beta cDNA was produced with a primer in the constant region. ARM-PCR was slightly modified, and three nested multiplex PCR rounds with it gave rise to the TCR beta libraries. Both of the initial two PCR rounds ran for approximately 11 cycles and employed TRBV1-TRBV30 forward primers alongside a C-beta reverse primer. TCRdb passed the multiplex PCR reads through MiXCR, listing each CDR3 protein once. This repertoire shows 50,000 to 60,000 distinct CDR3 sequences, around 77% found once; its top ten account for around a quarter. This entry belongs to a study of tumor-infiltrating lymphocytes in primary liver carcinoma. The CDR3 runs 14 residues. CDR1 is SGHKS and CDR2 is YYEKEE in the germline V gene (reference sequence).

The source is a man aged 40-49 years with primary liver carcinoma and hepatitis B virus infection. This chain connects TRBV5-5 to TRBJ2-3; TRBD1 might be the D (5 bases). The sequenced sample was liver tumor tissue from sampling region 5. Subset described: tumor region T5, tumor centre. The CDR3 sequence is CANSPPTVIPPQYF. The CDR3 DNA is TGCGCCAACAGCCCTCCGACAGTGATCCCCCCGCAGTATTTT.